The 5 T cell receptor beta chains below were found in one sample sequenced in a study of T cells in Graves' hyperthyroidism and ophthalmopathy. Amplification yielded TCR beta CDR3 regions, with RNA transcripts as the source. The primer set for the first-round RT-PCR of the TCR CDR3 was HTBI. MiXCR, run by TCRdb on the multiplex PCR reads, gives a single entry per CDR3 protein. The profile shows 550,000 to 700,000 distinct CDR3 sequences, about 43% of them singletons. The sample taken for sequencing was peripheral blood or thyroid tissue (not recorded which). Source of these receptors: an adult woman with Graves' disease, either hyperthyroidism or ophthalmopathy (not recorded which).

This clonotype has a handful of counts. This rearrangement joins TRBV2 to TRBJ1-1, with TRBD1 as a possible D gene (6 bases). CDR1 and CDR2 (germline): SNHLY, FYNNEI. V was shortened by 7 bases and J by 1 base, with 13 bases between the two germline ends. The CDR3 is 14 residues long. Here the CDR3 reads CASMRTAKNTEAFF. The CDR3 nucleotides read TGTGCCAGCATGCGGACAGCAAAGAACACTGAAGCTTTCTTT. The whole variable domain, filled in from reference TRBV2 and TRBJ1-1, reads EPEVTQTPSHQVTQMGQEVILRCVPISNHLYFYWYRQILGQKVEFLVSFYNNEISEKSEIFDDQFSVERPDGSNFTLKIRSTKLEDSAMYFCASMRTAKNTEAFFGQGTRLTVV.

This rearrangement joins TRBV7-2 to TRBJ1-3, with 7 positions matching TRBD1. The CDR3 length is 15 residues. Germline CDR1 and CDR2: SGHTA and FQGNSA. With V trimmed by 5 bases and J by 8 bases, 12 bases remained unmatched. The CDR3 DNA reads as TGTGCCAGCAGCAACCGACAGGGTGGGGGCTACACCATATATTTT. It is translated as CASSNRQGGGYTIYF.

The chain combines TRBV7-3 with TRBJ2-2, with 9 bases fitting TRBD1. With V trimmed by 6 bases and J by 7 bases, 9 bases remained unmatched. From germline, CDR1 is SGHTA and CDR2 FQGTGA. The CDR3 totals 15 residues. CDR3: CASSTQGASDGELFF. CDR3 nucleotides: TGTGCCAGCAGTACACAGGGGGCATCCGACGGGGAGCTGTTTTTT.

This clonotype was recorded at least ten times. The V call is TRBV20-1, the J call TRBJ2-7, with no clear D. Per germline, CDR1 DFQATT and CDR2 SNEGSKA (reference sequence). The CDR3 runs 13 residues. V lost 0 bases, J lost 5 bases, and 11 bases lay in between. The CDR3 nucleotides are TGCAGTGCTAGAGATCTACGGTTTCACGAGCAGTACTTC. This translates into CSARDLRFHEQYF.

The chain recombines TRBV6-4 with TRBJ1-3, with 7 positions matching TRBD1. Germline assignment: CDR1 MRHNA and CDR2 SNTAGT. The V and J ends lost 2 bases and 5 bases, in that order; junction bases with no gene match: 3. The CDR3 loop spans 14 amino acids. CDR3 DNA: TGTGCCAGCAGTGACAGGGACAGTAGAAACACCATATATTTT. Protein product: CASSDRDSRNTIYF.